These 10 T cell receptor beta chains came from one sample sequenced in a study of CD8+CD57+ T cells in acquired aplastic anemia. Researchers used genomic DNA as the template to profile TCR beta VDJ and CDR3. One entry per CDR3 protein results from TCRdb running MiXCR on the reads. The table shows 220,000 or so distinct CDR3 sequences, with about 62% occurring only once. By flow cytometry, patients selected for sequencing had shown an expansion of CD8+CD57+ cells. Material for sequencing was sorted CD4+, CD8+, or CD8+CD57+ T cells (not recorded which) from PBMCs. These receptors were taken from a human donor with aplastic anemia.

This chain connects TRBV10-3 to TRBJ2-7; D is unresolved. The CDR3 consists of 14 residues. Germline values: CDR1 ENHRY, CDR2 SYGVKD. The germline V and J ends were trimmed by 4 bases and 6 bases, with 16 bases remaining between them. The CDR3 loop reads CAISGGQRRVEQYF. The CDR3 nucleotides read TGTGCCATCAGTGGCGGTCAGCGAAGGGTCGAGCAGTACTTC.

J is TRBJ2-1 and V is TRBV11-2; no clear D. Germline CDR1 SGHAT, CDR2 FQNNGV. V lost 4 bases and J lost 9, with 10 bases in between. The CDR3 sequence is 12 residues long. The CDR3 nucleotides are TGTGCCAGCAGCTCCACGAAGAGTGAGCAGTTCTTC. It is translated as CASSSTKSEQFF.

The genes are TRBV2 and TRBJ1-1; D unclear. The V and J ends lost 6 bases and 3 bases respectively, with 14 bases between them. The germline V gene has CDR1 SNHLY and CDR2 FYNNEI. This CDR3 comprises 14 residues. CDR3 nucleotides: TGTGCCAGCAGCCCGTTGGGGTTCTACACTGAAGCTTTCTTT. Protein: CASSPLGFYTEAFF.

The rearrangement joins TRBV10-3 to TRBJ2-7; perhaps TRBD1 as D (6 bases). The germline V gene encodes CDR1 ENHRY and CDR2 SYGVKD. V lost 10 bases and J 3 bases, leaving 10 bases between the germline ends. This CDR3 is 11 amino acids long. The CDR3 DNA is TGTGCCACATGGACAGACTACGAGCAGTACTTC. It encodes CATWTDYEQYF.

The gene calls are TRBV24-1 and TRBJ1-1; TRBD1 matches at 7 bases. The germline V gene has CDR1 KGHDR and CDR2 SFDVKD. Trimming took 4 bases from V and 1 from J; bases not matched to a gene: 8. The CDR3 has 16 amino acids. CDR3 DNA: TGTGCCACCAGTGAGAATACAGGGACAGCGAACACTGAAGCTTTCTTT. Translated: CATSENTGTANTEAFF.

The chain recombines TRBV20-1 with TRBJ2-7; no reliable D call. From germline, CDR1 is DFQATT and CDR2 SNEGSKA (reference sequence). This CDR3 contains 14 residues. V lost 0 bases, J lost 0 bases, and 9 bases lay in between. CDR3 bases: TGCAGTGCTAGAGATTCCCTCAGCTCCTACGAGCAGTACTTC. It codes for CSARDSLSSYEQYF.

This chain joins TRBV5-5 and TRBJ2-7; TRBD2 agrees at 8 bases. V lost 5 bases and J lost 0; bases outside the gene matches: 4. CDR3 length equals 14 residues. Germline V CDR1 and CDR2: SGHKS, YYEKEE (reference sequence). Written as DNA, the CDR3 is TGTGCCAGCAGACCGACTAGCGCCTCCTACGAGCAGTACTTC. The encoded protein is CASRPTSASYEQYF.

A remark on this clonotype: Germline and junction disagree at one end, which may indicate a read error. The rearrangement joins TRBV29-1 to TRBJ1-1; D is ambiguous. The CDR3 has 11 residues. Germline V gene data show CDR1 as SQVTM and CDR2 as ANQGSEA. The DNA for the CDR3 is TGCGGCGTTCGTAAGAACACTGAAGCTTTCTTT. The encoded protein is CGVRKNTEAFF. Full variable domain (rest looked up from reference TRBV29-1 and TRBJ1-1): SAVISQKPSRDICQRGTSLTIQCQVDSQVTMMFWYRQQPGQSLTLIATANQGSEATYESGFVIDKFPISRPNLTFSTLTVSNMSPEDSSIYLCGVRKNTEAFFGQGTRLTVV.

This clonotype has at least ten counts. This rearrangement joins TRBV19 to TRBJ1-2; D is unclear. V was pared by 7 bases and J by 8 bases, with 11 bases between. This CDR3 spans 11 amino acids. Germline lookup yields CDR1 LNHDA and CDR2 SQIVND (reference sequence). CDR3 bases: TGTGCCAGTAATCCTAGAAGAGGCTACACCTTC. This translates into CASNPRRGYTF.

V is TRBV7-8 and J is TRBJ2-3; the D gene could be TRBD1 or TRBD2 (6 bases each). The germline V and J ends were trimmed by 5 bases and 2 bases, with 23 bases remaining between them. The CDR3 runs 18 residues. The V gene's germline CDR1 is SGHVS and CDR2 FQNEAQ. The DNA for the CDR3 is TGTGCCAGCAGCACCGAGGGGGGACATCGGTTGGCCACAGATACGCAGTATTTT. Encoded protein: CASSTEGGHRLATDTQYF. The full variable domain, in which reference TRBV7-8 and TRBJ2-3 provide the parts outside the CDR3, is GAGVSQSPRYKVAKRGQDVALRCDPISGHVSLFWYQQALGQGPEFLTYFQNEAQLDKSGLPSDRFFAERPEGSVSTLKIQRTQQEDSAVYLCASSTEGGHRLATDTQYFGPGTRLTVL.